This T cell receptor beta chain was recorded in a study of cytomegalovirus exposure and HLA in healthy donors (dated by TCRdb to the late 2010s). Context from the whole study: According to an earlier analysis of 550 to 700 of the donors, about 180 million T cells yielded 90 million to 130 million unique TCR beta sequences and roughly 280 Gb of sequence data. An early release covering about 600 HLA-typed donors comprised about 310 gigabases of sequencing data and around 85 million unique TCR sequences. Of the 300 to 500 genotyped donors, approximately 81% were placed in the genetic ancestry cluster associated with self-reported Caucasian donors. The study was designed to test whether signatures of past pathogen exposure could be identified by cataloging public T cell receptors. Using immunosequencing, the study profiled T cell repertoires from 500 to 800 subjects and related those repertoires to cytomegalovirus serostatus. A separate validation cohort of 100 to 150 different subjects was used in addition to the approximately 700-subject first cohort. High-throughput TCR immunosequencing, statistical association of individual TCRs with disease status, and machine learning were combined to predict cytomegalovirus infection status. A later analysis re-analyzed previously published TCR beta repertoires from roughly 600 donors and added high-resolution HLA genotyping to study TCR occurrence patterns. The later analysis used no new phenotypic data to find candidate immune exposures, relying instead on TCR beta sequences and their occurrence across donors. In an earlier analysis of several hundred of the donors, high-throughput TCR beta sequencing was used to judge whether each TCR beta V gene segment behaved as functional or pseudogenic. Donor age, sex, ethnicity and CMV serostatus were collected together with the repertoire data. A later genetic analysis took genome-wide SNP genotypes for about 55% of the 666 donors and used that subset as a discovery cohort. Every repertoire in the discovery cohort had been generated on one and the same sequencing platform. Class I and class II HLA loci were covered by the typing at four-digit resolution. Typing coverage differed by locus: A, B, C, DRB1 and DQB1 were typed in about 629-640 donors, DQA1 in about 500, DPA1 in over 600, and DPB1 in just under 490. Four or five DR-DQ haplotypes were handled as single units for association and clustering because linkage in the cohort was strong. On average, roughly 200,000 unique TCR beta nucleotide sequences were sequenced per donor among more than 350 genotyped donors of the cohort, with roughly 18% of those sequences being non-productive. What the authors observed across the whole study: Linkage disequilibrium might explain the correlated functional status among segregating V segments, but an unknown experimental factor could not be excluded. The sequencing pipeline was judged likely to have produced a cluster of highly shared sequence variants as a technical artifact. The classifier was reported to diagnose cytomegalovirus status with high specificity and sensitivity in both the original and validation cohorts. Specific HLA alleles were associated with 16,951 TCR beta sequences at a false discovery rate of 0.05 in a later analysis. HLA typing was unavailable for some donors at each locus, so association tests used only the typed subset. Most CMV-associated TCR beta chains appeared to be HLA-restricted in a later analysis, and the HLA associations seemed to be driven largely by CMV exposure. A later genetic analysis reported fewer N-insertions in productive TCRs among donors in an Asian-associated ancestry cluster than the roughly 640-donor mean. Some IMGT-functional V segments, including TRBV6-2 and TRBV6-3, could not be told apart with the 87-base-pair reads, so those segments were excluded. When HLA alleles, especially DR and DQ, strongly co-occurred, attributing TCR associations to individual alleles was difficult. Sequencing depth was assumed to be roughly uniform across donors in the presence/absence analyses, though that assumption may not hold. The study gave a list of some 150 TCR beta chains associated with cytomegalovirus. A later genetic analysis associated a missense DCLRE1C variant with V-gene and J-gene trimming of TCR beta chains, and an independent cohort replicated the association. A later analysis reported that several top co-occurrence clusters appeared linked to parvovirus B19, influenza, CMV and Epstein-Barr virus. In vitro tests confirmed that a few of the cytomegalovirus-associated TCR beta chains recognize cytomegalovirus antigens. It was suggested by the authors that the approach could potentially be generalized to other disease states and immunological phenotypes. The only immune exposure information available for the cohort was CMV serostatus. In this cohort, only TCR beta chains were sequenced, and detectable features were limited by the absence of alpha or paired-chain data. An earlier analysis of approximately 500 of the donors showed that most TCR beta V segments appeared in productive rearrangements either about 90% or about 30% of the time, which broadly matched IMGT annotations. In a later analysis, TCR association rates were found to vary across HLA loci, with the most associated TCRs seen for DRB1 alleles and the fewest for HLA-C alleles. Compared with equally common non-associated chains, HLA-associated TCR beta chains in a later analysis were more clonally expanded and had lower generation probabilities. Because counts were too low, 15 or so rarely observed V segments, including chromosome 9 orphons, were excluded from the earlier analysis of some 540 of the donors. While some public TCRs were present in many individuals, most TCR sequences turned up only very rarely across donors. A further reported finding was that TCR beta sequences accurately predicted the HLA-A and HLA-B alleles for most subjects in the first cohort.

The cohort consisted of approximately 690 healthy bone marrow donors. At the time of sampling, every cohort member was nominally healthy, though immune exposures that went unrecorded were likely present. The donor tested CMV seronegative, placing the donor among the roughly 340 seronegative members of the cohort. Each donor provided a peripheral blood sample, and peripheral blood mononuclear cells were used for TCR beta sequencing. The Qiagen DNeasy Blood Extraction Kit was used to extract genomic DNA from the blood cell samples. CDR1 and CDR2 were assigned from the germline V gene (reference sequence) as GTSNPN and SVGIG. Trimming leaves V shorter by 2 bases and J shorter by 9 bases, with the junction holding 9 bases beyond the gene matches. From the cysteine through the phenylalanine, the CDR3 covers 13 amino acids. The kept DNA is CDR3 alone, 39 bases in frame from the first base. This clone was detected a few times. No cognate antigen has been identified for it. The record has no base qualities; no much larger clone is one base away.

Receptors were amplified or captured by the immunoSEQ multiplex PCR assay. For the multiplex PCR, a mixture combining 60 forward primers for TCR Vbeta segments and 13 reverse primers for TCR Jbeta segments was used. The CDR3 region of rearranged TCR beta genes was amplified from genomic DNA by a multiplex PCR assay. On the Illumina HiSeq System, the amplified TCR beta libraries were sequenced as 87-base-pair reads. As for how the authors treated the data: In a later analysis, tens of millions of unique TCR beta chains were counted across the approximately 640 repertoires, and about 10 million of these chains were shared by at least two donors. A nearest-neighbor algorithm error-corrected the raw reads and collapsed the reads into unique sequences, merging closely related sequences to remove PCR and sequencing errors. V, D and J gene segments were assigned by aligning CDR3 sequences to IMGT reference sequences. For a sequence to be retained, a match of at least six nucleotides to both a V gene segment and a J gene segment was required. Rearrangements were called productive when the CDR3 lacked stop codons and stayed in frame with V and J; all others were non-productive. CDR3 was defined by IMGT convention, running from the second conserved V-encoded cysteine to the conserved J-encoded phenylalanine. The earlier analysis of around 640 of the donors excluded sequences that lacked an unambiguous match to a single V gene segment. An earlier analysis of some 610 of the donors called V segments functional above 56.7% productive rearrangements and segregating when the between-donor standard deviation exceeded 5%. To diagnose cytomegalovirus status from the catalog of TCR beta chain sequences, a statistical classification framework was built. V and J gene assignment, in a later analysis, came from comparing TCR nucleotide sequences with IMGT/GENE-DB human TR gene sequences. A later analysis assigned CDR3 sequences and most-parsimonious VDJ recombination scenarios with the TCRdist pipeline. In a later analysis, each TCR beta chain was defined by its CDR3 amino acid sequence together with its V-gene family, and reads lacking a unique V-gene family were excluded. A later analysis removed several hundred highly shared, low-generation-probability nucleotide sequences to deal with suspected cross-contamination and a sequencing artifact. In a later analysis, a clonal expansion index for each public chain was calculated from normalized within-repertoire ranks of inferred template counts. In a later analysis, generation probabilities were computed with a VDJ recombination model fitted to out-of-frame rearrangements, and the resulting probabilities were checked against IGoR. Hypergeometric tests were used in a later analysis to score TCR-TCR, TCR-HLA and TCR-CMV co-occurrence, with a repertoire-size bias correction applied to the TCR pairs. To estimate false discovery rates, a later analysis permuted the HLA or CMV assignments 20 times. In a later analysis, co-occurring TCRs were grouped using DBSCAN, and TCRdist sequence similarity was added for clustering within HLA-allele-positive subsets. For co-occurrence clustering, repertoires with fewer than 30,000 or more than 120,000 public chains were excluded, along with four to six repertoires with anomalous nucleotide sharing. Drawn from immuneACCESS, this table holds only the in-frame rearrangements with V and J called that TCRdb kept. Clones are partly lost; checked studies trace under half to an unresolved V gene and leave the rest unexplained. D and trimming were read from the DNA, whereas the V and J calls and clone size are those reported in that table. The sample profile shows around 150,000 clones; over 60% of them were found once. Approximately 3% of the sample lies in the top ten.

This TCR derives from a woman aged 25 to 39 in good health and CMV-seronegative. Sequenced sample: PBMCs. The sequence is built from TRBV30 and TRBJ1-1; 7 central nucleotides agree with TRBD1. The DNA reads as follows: TGTGCCTGGAGTACTCCCGGGACAGTTCAAGCTTTCTTT. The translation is CAWSTPGTVQAFF.